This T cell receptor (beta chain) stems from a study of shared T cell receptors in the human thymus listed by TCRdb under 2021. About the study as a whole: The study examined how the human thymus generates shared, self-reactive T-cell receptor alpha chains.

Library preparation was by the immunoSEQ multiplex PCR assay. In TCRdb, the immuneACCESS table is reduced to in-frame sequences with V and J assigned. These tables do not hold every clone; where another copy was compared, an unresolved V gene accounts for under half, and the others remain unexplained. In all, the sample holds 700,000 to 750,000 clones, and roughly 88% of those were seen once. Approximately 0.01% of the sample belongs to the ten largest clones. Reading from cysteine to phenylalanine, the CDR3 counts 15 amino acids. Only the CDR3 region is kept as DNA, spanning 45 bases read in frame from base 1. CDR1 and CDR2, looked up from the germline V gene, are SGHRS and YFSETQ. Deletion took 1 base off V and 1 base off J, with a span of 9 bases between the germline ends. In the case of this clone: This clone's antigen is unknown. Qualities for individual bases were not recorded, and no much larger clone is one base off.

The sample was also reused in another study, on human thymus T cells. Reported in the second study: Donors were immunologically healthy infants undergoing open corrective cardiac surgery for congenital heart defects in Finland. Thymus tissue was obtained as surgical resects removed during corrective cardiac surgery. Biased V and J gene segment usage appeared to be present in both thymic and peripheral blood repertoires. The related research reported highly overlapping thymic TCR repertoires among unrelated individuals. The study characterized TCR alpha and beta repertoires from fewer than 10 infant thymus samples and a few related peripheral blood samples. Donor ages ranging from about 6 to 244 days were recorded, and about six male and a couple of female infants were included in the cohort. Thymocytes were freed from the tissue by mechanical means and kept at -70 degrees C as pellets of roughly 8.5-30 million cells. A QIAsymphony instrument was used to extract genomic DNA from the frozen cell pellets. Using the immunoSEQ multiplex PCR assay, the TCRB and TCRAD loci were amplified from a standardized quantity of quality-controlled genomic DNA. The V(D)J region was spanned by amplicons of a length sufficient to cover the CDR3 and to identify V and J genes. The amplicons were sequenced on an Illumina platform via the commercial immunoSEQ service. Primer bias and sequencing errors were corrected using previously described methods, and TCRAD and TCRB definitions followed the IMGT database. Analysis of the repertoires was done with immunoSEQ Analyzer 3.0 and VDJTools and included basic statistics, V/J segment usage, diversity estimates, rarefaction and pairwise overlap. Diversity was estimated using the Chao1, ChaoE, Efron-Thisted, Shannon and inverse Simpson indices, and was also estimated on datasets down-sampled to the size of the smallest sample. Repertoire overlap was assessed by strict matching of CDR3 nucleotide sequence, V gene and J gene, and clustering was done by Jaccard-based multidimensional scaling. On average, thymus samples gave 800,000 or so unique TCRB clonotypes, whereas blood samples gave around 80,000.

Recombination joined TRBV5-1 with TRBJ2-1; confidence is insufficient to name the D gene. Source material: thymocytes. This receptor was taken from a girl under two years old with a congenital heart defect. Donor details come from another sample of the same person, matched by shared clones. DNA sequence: TGCGCCAGCAGCTTGCAGGTCCTGTCCTACAATGAGCAGTTCTTC. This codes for CASSLQVLSYNEQFF.